Following are 18 T cell receptor beta chains from one sample sequenced in a study of T-cell reconstitution after alpha-beta-depleted transplantation in children. Researchers prepared the TCRbeta library using unique molecular identifiers, the study reports. A single record per CDR3 protein comes from TCRdb applying MiXCR to the PCR reads. Among 200,000 to 250,000 distinct CDR3 sequences listed, around 11% were seen once. The sequenced sample was PBMCs from the stem cell graft donor, obtained from the stem cell graft. All receptors derive from a human donor who donated a stem cell graft to a child with acute lymphoblastic leukemia.

This clonotype was seen a handful of times. V gene TRBV7-8 combines with J gene TRBJ2-3; TRBD2 aligns across 8 bases. This CDR3 is 16 amino acids long. Germline CDR1 reads SGHVS; CDR2 reads FQNEAQ. Trimming removed 2 bases from V and 5 bases from J; junction bases left unmatched: 9. The CDR3 region is CASSLNTGGWGDTQYF. The CDR3 coding sequence is TGTGCCAGCAGCTTAAACACGGGAGGGTGGGGAGATACGCAGTATTTT.

This clonotype was counted at least ten times. This chain connects TRBV11-2 to TRBJ2-7, with TRBD1 identical over 7 bases. Germline-derived CDR1 and CDR2 are SGHAT and FQNNGV. The V and J ends lost 4 bases and 0 bases, in that order; junction bases with no gene match: 15. The CDR3 extends over 18 amino acids. CDR3 nucleotide sequence: TGTGCCAGCAGCTCCACTATCCTAAGACAGGGCAGCTCCTACGAGCAGTACTTC. Residues: CASSSTILRQGSSYEQYF.

Many counts were recorded for this clonotype. V is TRBV28 and J is TRBJ2-3; D not certain. V was shortened by 3 bases and J by 1 base, with 14 bases between the two germline ends. This CDR3 region has 16 residues. Germline V gene lookup returns CDR1 MDHEN and CDR2 SYDVKM. CDR3 residues: CASSFRSFEGTDTQYF. CDR3 in DNA: TGTGCCAGCAGTTTTCGCAGTTTTGAAGGCACAGATACGCAGTATTTT.

In its sample, this clonotype was seen many times. The CDR3 DNA follows: TGTGCCAGCAGCATGGGAGGCGGGGGGCTCGCAGATACGCAGTATTTT. Translation: CASSMGGGGLADTQYF. The rearrangement links TRBV14 to TRBJ2-3, with 8 bases that match TRBD2. CDR1 and CDR2 from the germline V gene are SGHDN and FVKESK. The CDR3 loop spans 16 amino acids. V lost 5 bases and J lost 4; bases outside the gene matches: 11. The whole variable domain, remainder taken from reference TRBV14 and TRBJ2-3, is EAGVTQFPSHSVIEKGQTVTLRCDPISGHDNLYWYRRVMGKEIKFLLHFVKESKQDESGMPNNRFLAERTGGTYSTLKVQPAELEDSGVYFCASSMGGGGLADTQYFGPGTRLTVL.

This clonotype has a count of ten or more. The chain links TRBV14 to TRBJ2-7; D remains ambiguous. CDR1 is SGHDN and CDR2 is FVKESK in the germline V gene. This CDR3 comprises 15 residues. V lost 0 bases and J lost 1, with 10 bases in between. DNA of the CDR3: TGTGCCAGCAGCCAAGAACCATTACTATCCTACGAGCAGTACTTC. Translating it yields CASSQEPLLSYEQYF.

There are many counts of this clonotype. The genes are TRBV20-1 and TRBJ2-1, with D perhaps matching TRBD2 (6 bases). The CDR3 spans 16 residues. V was pared by 0 bases and J by 7 bases, with 19 bases between. From germline, CDR1 is DFQATT and CDR2 SNEGSKA (reference sequence). The CDR3 reads CSARDLQRAEGNEQFF. The CDR3 DNA is TGCAGTGCTAGAGATCTCCAGCGGGCAGAGGGGAATGAGCAGTTCTTC.

This clonotype was counted between two and nine times. A much larger clone sits a single nucleotide away, making a read error possible. The rearrangement joins TRBV12-3 or TRBV12-4 to TRBJ2-7, with D possibly TRBD2 on 5 matching bases. V was trimmed by 1 base and J by 5 bases, leaving 12 bases between them. The CDR3 spans 14 residues. The CDR3 region has the DNA TGTGCCAGCAGTTTAGGGCTAGCTCCTAACGAGCAGTACTTC. Protein: CASSLGLAPNEQYF.

This clonotype was counted ten times or more. V is TRBV24-1 and J is TRBJ2-3; perhaps D is TRBD1 or TRBD2 (6 bases each). V was pared by 9 bases and J by 0 bases, with 15 bases between. Germline CDR1 and CDR2: KGHDR and SFDVKD. CDR3 length: 15 residues. CDR3 sequence (DNA): TGTGCCACCGGGGGGCAGCGTCTGAGCACAGATACGCAGTATTTT. It specifies CATGGQRLSTDTQYF.

This clonotype showed up many times. The chain recombines TRBV6-5 with TRBJ1-3; D call uncertain. Germline lookup yields CDR1 MNHEY and CDR2 SVGAGI. The CDR3 is 16 residues long. V gave up 0 bases and J gave up 0 bases, with 9 bases separating them. CDR3 residues: CASSYSVRNSGNTIYF. The CDR3 DNA reads as TGTGCCAGCAGTTACTCGGTCAGGAACTCTGGAAACACCATATATTTT.

In its sample, this clonotype was seen many times. The chain uses TRBV7-2 and TRBJ2-7; TRBD1 might be the D (5 bases). This CDR3 spans 13 amino acids. The germline V and J ends were trimmed by 5 bases and 2 bases, with 10 bases remaining between them. Looked up from germline, CDR1 is SGHTA and CDR2 is FQGNSA. CDR3 residues: CASSPSGTYEQYF. CDR3 DNA sequence: TGTGCCAGCAGCCCTTCAGGGACCTACGAGCAGTACTTC.

This clonotype was seen at least ten times. The chain uses TRBV29-1 and TRBJ2-5; D is ambiguous. V was cut by 6 bases and J by 0 bases, with 8 bases left in between. The CDR3 is 12 amino acids. Germline values: CDR1 SQVTM, CDR2 ANQGSEA. The CDR3 here is CSVNSYQETQYF. The CDR3 nucleotides read TGCAGCGTCAACAGTTACCAAGAGACCCAGTACTTC.

This clonotype appeared a few times. The V and J genes are TRBV5-5 and TRBJ2-6, with 7 bases aligning to TRBD2. Germline-derived CDR1 and CDR2 are SGHKS and YYEKEE (reference sequence). The CDR3 consists of 17 residues. Germline trimming cut 4 bases from V and 1 base from J; bases unmatched to any gene: 8. The CDR3 bases are TGTGCCAGCAGCGGGGGGGTCTCCCCTTCTGGGGCCAACGTCCTGACTTTC. Encoded protein: CASSGGVSPSGANVLTF.

This clonotype was seen ten or more times. J is TRBJ2-1 and V is TRBV5-6; TRBD2 matches at 10 bases. This CDR3 has 15 residues. The V segment lost 2 bases and the J segment 6 bases; nucleotides outside the gene matches: 5. Germline V gene data show CDR1 as SGHDT and CDR2 as YYEEEE. CDR3 in amino acids: CASSLTSGIGNEQFF. The CDR3 DNA reads as TGTGCCAGCAGCTTAACTAGCGGGATAGGCAATGAGCAGTTCTTC. Supplemented by reference TRBV5-6 and TRBJ2-1, the full variable domain reads DAGVTQSPTHLIKTRGQQVTLRCSPKSGHDTVSWYQQALGQGPQFIFQYYEEEERQRGNFPDRFSGHQFPNYSSELNVNALLLGDSALYLCASSLTSGIGNEQFFGPGTRLTVL.

This clonotype has ten or more counts. The chain employs TRBV15 and TRBJ2-3; 7 bases align to TRBD1. Germline CDR1 reads LNHNV; CDR2 reads YYDKDF (reference sequence). The CDR3 has 18 amino acids. V lost 3 bases, J lost 0 bases, and 12 bases stayed unmatched. For the CDR3, the DNA is TGTGCCACCAGCAGGCCCGGGACAGTCCGTTCTAGCACAGATACGCAGTATTTT. Translated, it gives CATSRPGTVRSSTDTQYF.

This clonotype was detected only a few times. The chain carries TRBV7-6 and TRBJ1-1; D unclear. Deletions cut 4 bases from V and 0 bases from J, with 12 bases between. In germline, CDR1 is SGHVS, CDR2 FNYEAQ. The CDR3 runs 15 residues. The CDR3 is CASSSDVPMNTEAFF. The CDR3 nucleotides read TGTGCCAGCAGCTCCGATGTACCCATGAACACTGAAGCTTTCTTT.

The chain couples TRBV4-1 to TRBJ2-7, with D possibly matching TRBD1 (5 bases). Trimming removed 1 base from V and 3 bases from J, with 7 bases in between. Germline V CDR1 and CDR2: MGHRA, YSYEKL. The CDR3 totals 13 residues. The CDR3 DNA reads TGCGCCAGCAGCCAAGGGGGCGACTACGAGCAGTACTTC. Translated: CASSQGGDYEQYF.

This clonotype was observed at least ten times. The chain is built from TRBV20-1 and TRBJ1-2; TRBD1 is a possible D gene (6 bases). V lost 5 bases, J lost 5 bases, and 15 bases lay in between. There are 13 residues in the CDR3. Germline V gene sequence: CDR1 DFQATT, CDR2 SNEGSKA (reference sequence). CDR3 residues: CSAYHRAVYGYTF. The DNA for the CDR3 is TGCAGTGCTTACCACAGGGCGGTATATGGCTACACCTTC.

A single count supports this clonotype. A much larger clone differs by one base, so this may be a read error. V is TRBV7-9 and J is TRBJ2-7; 9 bases line up with TRBD1. CDR1 and CDR2 (germline): SEHNR, FQNEAQ (reference sequence). The length of the CDR3 is 15 residues. CDR3 sequence (DNA): TGTGCCAGCAGCCCCGGGACAGGGAACGATTACGAGCAGAACTTC. This encodes CASSPGTGNDYEQNF.